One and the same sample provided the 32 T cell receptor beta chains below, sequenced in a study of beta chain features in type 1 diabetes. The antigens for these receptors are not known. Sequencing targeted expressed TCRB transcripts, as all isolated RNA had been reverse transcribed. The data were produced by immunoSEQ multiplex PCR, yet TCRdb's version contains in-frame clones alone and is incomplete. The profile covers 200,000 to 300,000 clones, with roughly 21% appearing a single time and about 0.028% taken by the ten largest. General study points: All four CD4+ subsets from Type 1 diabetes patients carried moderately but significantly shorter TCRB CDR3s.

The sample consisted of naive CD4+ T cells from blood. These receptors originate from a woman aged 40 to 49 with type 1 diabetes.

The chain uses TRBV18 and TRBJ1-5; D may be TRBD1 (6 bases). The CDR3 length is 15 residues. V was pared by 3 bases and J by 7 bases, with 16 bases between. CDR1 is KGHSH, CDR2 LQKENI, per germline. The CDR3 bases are TGTGCCAGCTCACCGGTGGGGGGGCCAGGACAGCCCCAGCATTTT. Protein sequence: CASSPVGGPGQPQHF.

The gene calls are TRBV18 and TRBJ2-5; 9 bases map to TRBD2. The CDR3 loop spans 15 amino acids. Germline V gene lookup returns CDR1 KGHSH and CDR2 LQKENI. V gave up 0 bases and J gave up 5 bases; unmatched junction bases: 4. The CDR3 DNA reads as TGTGCCAGCTCACCACCTAGCCTAGCGGGGGAGACCCAGTACTTC. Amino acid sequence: CASSPPSLAGETQYF.

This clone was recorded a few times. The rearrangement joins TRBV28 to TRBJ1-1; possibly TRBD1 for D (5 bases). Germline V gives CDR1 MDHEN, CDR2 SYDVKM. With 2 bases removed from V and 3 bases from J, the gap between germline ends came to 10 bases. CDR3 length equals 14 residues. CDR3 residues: CASSLRQGHTEAFF. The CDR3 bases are TGTGCCAGCAGTTTACGGCAGGGTCACACTGAAGCTTTCTTT.

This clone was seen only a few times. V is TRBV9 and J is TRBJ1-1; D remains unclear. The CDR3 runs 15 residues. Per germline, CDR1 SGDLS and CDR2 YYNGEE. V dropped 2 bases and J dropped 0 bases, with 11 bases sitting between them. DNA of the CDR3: TGTGCCAGCAGCGTCCTCCCAGTAATGAACACTGAAGCTTTCTTT. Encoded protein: CASSVLPVMNTEAFF.

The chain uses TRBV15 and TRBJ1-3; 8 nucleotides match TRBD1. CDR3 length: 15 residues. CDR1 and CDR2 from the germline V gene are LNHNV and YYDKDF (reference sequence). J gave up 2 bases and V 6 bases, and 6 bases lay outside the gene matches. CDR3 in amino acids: CATRDWTGTGNTIYF. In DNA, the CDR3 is TGTGCCACCAGGGATTGGACAGGGACTGGAAACACCATATATTTT.

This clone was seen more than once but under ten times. In nucleotides, the CDR3 is TGTGCCAGCAGCCCTAACCACAGGGCCGATACGCAGTATTTT. Amino acids: CASSPNHRADTQYF. The chain uses TRBV7-2 and TRBJ2-3, with D maybe TRBD1 (6 bases). The germline CDR1 and CDR2 sequences are SGHTA and FQGNSA. V lost 5 bases to trimming and J lost 6 bases, with 15 bases between them. This CDR3 region has 14 residues.

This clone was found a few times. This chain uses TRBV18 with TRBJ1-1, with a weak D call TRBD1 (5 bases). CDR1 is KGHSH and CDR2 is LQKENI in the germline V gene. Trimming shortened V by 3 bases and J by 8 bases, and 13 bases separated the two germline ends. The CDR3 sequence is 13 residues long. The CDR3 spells CASSPRRDLEAFF. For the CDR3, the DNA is TGTGCCAGCTCACCCCGGAGGGACCTAGAAGCTTTCTTT.

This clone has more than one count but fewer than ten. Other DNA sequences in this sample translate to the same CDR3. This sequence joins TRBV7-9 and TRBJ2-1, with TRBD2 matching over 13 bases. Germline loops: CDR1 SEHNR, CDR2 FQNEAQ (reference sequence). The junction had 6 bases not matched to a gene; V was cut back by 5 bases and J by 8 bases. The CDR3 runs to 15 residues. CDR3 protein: CASSLGTSGIDEQFF. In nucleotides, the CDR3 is TGTGCCAGCAGCCTGGGGACTAGCGGGATCGATGAGCAGTTCTTC.

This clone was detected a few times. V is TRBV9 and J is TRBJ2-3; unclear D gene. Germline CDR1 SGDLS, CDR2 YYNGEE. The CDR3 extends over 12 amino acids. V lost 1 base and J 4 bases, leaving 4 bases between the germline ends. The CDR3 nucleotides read TGTGCCAGCAGCGTAATCTCAGATACGCAGTATTTT. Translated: CASSVISDTQYF. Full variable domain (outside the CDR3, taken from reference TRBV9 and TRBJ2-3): DSGVTQTPKHLITATGQRVTLRCSPRSGDLSVYWYQQSLDQGLQFLIQYYNGEERAKGNILERFSAQQFPDLHSELNLSSLELGDSALYFCASSVISDTQYFGPGTRLTVL.

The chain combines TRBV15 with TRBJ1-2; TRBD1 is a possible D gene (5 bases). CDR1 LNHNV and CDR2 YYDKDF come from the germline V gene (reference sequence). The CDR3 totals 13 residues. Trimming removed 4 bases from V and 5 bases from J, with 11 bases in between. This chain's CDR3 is CATSTTADYGYTF. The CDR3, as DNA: TGTGCCACCAGCACGACAGCCGATTATGGCTACACCTTC.

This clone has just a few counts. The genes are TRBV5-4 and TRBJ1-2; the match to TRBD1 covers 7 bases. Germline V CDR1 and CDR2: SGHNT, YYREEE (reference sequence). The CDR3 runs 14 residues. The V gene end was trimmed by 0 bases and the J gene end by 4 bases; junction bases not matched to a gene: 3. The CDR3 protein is CASSLENRGYGYTF. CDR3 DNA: TGTGCCAGCAGCTTGGAGAACAGGGGCTATGGCTACACCTTC.

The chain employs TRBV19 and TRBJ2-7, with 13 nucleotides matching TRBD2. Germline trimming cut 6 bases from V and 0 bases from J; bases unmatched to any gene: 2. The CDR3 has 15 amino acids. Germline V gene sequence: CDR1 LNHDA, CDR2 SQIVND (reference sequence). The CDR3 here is CASRRTSGSSYEQYF. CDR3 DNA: TGTGCCAGTAGGAGGACTAGCGGGAGCTCCTACGAGCAGTACTTC.

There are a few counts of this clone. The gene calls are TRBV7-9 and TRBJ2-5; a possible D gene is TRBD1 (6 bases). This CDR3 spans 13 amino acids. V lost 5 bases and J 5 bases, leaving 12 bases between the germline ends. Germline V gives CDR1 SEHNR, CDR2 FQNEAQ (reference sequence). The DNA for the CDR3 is TGTGCCAGCAGCCCACAGGGTTGGGAGACCCAGTACTTC. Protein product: CASSPQGWETQYF.

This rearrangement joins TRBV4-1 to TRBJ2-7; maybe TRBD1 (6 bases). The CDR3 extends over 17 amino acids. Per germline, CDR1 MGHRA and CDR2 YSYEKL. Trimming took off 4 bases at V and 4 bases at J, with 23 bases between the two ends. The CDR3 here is CASSRSASQGTHYEQYF. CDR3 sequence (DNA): TGCGCCAGCAGCCGAAGCGCCTCCCAGGGGACCCATTACGAGCAGTACTTC.

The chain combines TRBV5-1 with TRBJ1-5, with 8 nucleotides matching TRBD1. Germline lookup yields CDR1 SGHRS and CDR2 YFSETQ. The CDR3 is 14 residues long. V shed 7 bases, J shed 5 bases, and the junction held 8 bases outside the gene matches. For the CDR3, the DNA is TGCGCCAGCTGGCCCCAGGGGGCAGATCAGCCCCAGCATTTT. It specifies CASWPQGADQPQHF. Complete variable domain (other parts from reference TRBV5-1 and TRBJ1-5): KAGVTQTPRYLIKTRGQQVTLSCSPISGHRSVSWYQQTPGQGLQFLFEYFSETQRNKGNFPGRFSGRQFSNSRSEMNVSTLELGDSALYLCASWPQGADQPQHFGDGTRLSIL.

CDR3 bases: TGTGCCAGCAGTTCCAACAGGGGCCTGGGGCAGTACTTC. Translated: CASSSNRGLGQYF. J is TRBJ2-7 and V is TRBV6-5; 7 bases match TRBD1. Germline V CDR1 and CDR2: MNHEY, SVGAGI. The J segment lost 9 bases and the V segment lost 4 bases, leaving 9 bases of the junction unmatched. The CDR3 consists of 13 residues.

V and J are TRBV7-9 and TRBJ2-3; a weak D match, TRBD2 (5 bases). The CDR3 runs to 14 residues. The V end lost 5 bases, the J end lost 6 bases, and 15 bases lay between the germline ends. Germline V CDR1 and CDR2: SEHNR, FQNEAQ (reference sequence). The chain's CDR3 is CASSPSGGPDTQYF. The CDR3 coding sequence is TGTGCCAGCAGCCCGAGCGGCGGGCCGGATACGCAGTATTTT.

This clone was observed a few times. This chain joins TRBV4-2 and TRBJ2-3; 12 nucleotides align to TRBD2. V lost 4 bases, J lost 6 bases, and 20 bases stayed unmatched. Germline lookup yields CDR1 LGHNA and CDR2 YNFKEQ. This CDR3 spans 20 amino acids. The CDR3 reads CASSPPRGLAGSLGGDTQYF. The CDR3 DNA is TGTGCCAGCAGCCCCCCCCGCGGACTAGCGGGGTCGCTCGGGGGGGATACGCAGTATTTT.

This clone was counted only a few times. The DNA of the CDR3 is TGTGCCAGCAGTTCTACGACAGGGGGAGGCCAGCCCCAGCATTTT. It translates to CASSSTTGGGQPQHF. This sequence joins TRBV28 and TRBJ1-5, with 9 nucleotides matching TRBD1. CDR1 MDHEN and CDR2 SYDVKM come from the germline V gene. Unmatched junction bases numbered 8, after V lost 4 bases and J lost 7 bases. This CDR3 has 15 amino acids.

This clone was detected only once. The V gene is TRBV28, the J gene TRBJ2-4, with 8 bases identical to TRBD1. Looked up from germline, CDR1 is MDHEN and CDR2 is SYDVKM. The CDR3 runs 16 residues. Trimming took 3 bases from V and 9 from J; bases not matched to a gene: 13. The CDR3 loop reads CASSFRDRSARGIQYF. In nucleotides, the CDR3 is TGTGCCAGCAGTTTCCGGGACAGGTCAGCCAGGGGCATTCAGTACTTC.

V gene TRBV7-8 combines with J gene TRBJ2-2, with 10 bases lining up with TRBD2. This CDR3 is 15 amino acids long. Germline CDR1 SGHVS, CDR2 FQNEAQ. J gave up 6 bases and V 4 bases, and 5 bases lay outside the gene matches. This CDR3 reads CASSSSGGPPGELFF. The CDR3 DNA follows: TGTGCCAGCAGCTCTAGCGGGGGACCCCCCGGGGAGCTGTTTTTT.

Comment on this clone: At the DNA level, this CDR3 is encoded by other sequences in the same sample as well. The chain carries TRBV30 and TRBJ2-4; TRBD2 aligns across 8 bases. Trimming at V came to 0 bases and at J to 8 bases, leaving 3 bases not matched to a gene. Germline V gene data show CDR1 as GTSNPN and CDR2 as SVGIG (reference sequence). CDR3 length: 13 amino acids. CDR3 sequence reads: CAWSVSGRDIQYF. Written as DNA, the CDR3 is TGTGCCTGGAGTGTATCCGGGAGGGACATTCAGTACTTC.

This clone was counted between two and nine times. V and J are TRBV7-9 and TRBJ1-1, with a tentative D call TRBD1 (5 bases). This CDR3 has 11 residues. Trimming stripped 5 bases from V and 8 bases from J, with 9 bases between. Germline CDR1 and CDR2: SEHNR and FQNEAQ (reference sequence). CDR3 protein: CASSKDSEAFF. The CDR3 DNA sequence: TGTGCCAGCAGCAAAGACAGCGAAGCTTTCTTT. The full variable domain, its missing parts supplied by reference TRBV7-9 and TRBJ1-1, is DTGVSQNPRHKITKRGQNVTFRCDPISEHNRLYWYRQTLGQGPEFLTYFQNEAQLEKSRLLSDRFSAERPKGSFSTLEIQRTEQGDSAMYLCASSKDSEAFFGQGTRLTVV.

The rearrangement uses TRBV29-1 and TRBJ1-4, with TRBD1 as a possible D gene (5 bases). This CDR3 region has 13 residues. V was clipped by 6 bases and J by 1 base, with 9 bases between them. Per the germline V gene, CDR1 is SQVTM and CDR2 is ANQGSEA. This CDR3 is CSVTGRTNEKLFF. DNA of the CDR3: TGCAGCGTCACAGGAAGAACTAATGAAAAACTGTTTTTT.

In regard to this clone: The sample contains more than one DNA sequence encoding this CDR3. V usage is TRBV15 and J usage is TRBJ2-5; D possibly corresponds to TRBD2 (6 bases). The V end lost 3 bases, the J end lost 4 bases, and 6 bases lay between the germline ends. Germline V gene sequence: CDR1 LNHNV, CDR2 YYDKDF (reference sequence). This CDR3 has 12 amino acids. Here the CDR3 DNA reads TGTGCCACCAGCAGGGGAGGAGAGACCCAGTACTTC. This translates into CATSRGGETQYF.

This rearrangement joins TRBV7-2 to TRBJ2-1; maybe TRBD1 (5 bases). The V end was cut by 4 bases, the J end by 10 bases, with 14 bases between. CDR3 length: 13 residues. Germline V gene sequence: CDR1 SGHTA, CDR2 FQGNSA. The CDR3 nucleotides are TGTGCCAGCAGCTCCCGCCCCCAGGGCGAGCAGTTCTTC. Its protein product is CASSSRPQGEQFF.

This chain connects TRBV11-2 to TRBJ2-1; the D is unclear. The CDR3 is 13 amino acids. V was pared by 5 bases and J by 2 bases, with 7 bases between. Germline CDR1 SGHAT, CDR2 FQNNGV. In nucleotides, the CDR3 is TGTGCCAGCAGCCAAACTACCTACAATGAGCAGTTCTTC. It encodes CASSQTTYNEQFF.

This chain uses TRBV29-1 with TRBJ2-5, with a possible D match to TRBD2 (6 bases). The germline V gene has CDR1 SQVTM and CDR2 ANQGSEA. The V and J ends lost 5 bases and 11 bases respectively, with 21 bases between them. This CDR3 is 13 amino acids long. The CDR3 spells CSVFFGGVGEQYF. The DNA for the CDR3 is TGCAGCGTTTTCTTTGGCGGGGTAGGTGAGCAGTACTTC.

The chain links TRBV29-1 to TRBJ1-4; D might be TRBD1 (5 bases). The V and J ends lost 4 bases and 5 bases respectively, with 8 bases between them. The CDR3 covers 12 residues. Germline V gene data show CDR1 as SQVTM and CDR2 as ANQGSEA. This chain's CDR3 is CSVVTVNEKLFF. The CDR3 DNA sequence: TGCAGCGTTGTGACAGTAAATGAAAAACTGTTTTTT.

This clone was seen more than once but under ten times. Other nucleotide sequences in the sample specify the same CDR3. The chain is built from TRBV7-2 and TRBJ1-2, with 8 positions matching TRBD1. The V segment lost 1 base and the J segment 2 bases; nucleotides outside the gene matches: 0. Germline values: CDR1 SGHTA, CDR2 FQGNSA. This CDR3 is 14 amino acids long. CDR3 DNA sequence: TGTGCCAGCAGCTTAGGGACAGGGAACTATGGCTACACCTTC. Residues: CASSLGTGNYGYTF. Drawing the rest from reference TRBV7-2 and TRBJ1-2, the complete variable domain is GAGVSQSPSNKVTEKGKDVELRCDPISGHTALYWYRQSLGQGLEFLIYFQGNSAPDKSGLPSDRFSAERTGGSVSTLTIQRTQQEDSAVYLCASSLGTGNYGYTFGSGTRLTVV.

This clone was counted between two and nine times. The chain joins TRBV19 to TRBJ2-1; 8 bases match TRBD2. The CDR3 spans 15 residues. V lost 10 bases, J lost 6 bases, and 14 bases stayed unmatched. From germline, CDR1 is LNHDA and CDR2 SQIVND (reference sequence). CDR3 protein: CATNPISGTSNEQFF. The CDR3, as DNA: TGTGCCACTAACCCCATCTCCGGGACTAGCAATGAGCAGTTCTTC.

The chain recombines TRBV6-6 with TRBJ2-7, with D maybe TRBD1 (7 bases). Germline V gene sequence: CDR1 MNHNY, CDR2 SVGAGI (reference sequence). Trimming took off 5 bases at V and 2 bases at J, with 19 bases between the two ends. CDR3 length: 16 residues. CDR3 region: CASSLPNQGGAYEQYF. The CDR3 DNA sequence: TGTGCCAGCAGTCTGCCCAACCAGGGGGGAGCCTACGAGCAGTACTTC.